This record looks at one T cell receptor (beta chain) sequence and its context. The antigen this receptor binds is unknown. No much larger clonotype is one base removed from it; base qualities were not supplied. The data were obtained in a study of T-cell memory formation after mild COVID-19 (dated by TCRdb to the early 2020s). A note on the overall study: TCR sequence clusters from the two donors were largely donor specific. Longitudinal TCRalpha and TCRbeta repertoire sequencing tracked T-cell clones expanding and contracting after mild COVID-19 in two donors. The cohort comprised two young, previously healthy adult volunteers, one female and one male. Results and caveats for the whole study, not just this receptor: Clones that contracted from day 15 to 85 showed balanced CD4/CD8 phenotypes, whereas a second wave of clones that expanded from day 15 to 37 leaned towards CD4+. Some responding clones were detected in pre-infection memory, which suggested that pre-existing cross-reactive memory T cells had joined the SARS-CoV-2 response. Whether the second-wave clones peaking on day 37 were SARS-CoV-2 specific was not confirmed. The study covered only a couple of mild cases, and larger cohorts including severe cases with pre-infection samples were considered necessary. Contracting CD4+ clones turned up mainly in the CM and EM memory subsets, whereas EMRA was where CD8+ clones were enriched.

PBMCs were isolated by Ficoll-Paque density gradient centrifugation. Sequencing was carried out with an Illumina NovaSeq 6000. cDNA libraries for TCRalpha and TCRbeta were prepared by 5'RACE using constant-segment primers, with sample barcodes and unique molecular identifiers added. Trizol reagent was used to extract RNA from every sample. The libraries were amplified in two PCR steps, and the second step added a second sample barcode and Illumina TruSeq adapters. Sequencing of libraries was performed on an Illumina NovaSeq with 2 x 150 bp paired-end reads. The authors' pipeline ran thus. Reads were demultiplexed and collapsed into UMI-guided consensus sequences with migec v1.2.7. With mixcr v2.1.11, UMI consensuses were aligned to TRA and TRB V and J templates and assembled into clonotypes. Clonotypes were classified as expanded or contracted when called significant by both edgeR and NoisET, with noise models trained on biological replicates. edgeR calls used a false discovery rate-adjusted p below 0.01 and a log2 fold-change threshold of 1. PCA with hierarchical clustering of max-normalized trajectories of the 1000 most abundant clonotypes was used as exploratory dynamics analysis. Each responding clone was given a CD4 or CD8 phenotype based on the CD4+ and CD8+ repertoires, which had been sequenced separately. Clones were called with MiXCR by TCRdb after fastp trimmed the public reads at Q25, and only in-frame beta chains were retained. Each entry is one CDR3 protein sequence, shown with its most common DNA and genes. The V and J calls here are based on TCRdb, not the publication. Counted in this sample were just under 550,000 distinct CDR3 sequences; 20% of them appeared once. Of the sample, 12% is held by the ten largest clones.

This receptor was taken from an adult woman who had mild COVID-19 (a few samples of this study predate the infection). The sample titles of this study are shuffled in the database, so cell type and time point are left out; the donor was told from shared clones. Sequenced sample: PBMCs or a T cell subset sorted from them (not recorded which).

The CDR3 protein: CSVRLAGNEETQYF. The sequence in DNA is TGCAGCGTTAGACTAGCGGGGAATGAAGAGACCCAGTACTTC. The V and J genes are TRBV29-1 and TRBJ2-5; 11 central nucleotides agree with TRBD2. Trimmed from V: 5 bases; trimmed from J: 3 bases; junction bases lacking a gene match: 5. The CDR3 goes from the cysteine to the phenylalanine over 14 residues. The read is trimmed to its CDR3 DNA, 42 bases read in frame from base 1. The germline V gene supplies CDR1 SQVTM and CDR2 ANQGSEA.